The TCR beta chain described here comes from a study of T-cell memory formation after mild COVID-19. Study background: The two donors had largely donor-specific TCR clusters.

A word on this clonotype: Its specificity is unknown.

TCR alpha and TCR beta cDNA libraries carrying sample barcodes and UMIs came from 5'RACE with constant-segment primers. TCRdb analysed the 5' RACE reads with MiXCR anew, one entry per CDR3 protein. Of 350,000 or so distinct CDR3 sequences in the sample, 20% to 25% are singletons; the top ten hold around a fifth. Study-wide findings and caveats: Chiefly within CM and EM were the contracting CD4+ clones; CD8+ ones were within EMRA.

CDR1 and CDR2 (germline): LGHNT, FRNRAP. This CDR3 comprises 16 residues. Trimming removed 2 bases from V and 2 bases from J, with 10 bases in between. The sequencing sample was made of PBMCs or a T cell subset sorted from them (not recorded which). The sequence was collected from a young man who had mild COVID-19 (a few samples of this study predate the infection). Cell type and time point are not known. The V gene is TRBV12-5, the J gene TRBJ1-6; maybe TRBD1 (5 bases). The CDR3 DNA sequence: TGTGCTAGTGGTTTGATGAGGGGCACCTATAATTCACCCCTCCACTTT. Protein: CASGLMRGTYNSPLHF.